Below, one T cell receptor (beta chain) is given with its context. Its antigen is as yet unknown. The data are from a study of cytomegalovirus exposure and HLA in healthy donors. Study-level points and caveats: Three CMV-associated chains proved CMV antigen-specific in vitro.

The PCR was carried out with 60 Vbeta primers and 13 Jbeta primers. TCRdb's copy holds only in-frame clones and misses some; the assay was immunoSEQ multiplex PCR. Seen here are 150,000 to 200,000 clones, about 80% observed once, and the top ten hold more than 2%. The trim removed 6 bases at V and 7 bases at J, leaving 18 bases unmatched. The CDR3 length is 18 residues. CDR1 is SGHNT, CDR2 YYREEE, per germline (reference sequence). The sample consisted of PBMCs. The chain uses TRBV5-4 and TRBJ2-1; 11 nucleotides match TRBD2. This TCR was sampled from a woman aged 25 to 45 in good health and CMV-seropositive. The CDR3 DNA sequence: TGTGCCAGCACCTTCGGAGGTAGCGGGGGGGCCAATTGGAATGAGCAGTTCTTC. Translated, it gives CASTFGGSGGANWNEQFF. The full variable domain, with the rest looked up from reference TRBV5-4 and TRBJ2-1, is ETGVTQSPTHLIKTRGQQVTLRCSSQSGHNTVSWYQQALGQGPQFIFQYYREEENGRGNFPPRFSGLQFPNYSSELNVNALELDDSALYLCASTFGGSGGANWNEQFFGPGTRLTVL.